A selection of T cell receptor beta chains follows, all from one sample in a study of vaccination effects on CD4 cells after COVID-19. Using immunoSEQ multiplex PCR, the repertoire was profiled, and TCRdb retains in-frame clones only, with some absent. The sample holds fewer than 90,000 clones, over 70% seen once. Their cognate antigens are unknown. Sequences were derived from CD4+ T cells from PBMCs cultured with HCoV-OC43 spike peptides, sampled after COVID-19 vaccination. These receptor sequences come from a human donor who received a COVID-19 vaccine. Both conserved end residues are part of each CDR3. A D gene is named only where the DNA matches it firmly. Expanded clones get a size class; other rows say once, few or many, or leave the size out.

j_call d_call v_call clone_size cdr3_aa cdr3_nt
TRBJ1-5 TRBD1 TRBV19 NA CASSPNGQGYQPQHF TGTGCCAGTAGTCCCAACGGACAGGGCTACCAGCCCCAGCATTTT
TRBJ2-1 TRBD2 TRBV18 NA CASSPQRETYNEQFF TGTGCCAGCTCACCCCAGCGGGAAACCTACAATGAGCAGTTCTTC
TRBJ2-1 TRBD2 TRBV14 once CASSHVLGEGPGGYEQFF TGTGCCAGCAGCCATGTCCTAGGGGAGGGACCGGGCGGCTATGAGCAGTTCTTC
TRBJ1-4 TRBD1 TRBV29-1 NA CSVRQGFDEKLFF TGCAGCGTCAGACAGGGGTTCGATGAAAAACTGTTTTTT
TRBJ2-5 NA TRBV7-2 NA CASSLAGLQETQYF TGTGCCAGCAGCTTAGCGGGACTCCAAGAGACCCAGTACTTC
TRBJ2-2 NA TRBV7-9 NA CASSLESNTGELFF TGTGCCAGCAGCTTGGAATCGAACACCGGGGAGCTGTTTTTT
TRBJ1-3 NA TRBV28 NA CASRTADSGNTIYF TGTGCCAGCAGAACTGCGGACTCTGGAAACACCATATATTTT
TRBJ1-6 NA TRBV24-1 NA CATSDSGNSPLHF TGTGCCACCAGTGATTCCGGGAATTCACCCCTCCACTTT
TRBJ1-2 NA TRBV5-1 few CASSLRGQGHGYTF TGCGCCAGCAGCTTGAGGGGACAAGGACATGGCTACACCTTC
TRBJ2-5 TRBD2 TRBV24-1 NA CATSDPTGLAGAETQYF TGTGCCACCAGTGACCCTACTGGACTAGCGGGGGCGGAGACCCAGTACTTC